These 3 T cell receptor beta chains share one sample of origin, sequenced in a study of blood T cells in healthy people across ages. Alongside a J-beta primer mix, a sample-barcoded 5' primer served in a second PCR lasting roughly 6 to 11 cycles. Using its own MiXCR run on the 5' RACE reads, TCRdb lists one record per CDR3 protein. The table has some 930,000 distinct CDR3 sequences, 25% to 35% seen once. This sample was shared with a second study, whose subject was T cells of mothers and their children.

The sequenced material came from blood. The receptors shown here come from a woman between 40 and 55 years old in good health.

This clonotype occurred many times. The CDR3 sequence is CASSLKPITDNEQFF. For the CDR3, the DNA is TGTGCCAGCAGCCTCAAGCCTATAACCGACAATGAGCAGTTCTTC. V gene TRBV11-1 combines with J gene TRBJ2-1; D gene uncertain. The CDR3 runs 15 residues. Germline V gene sequence: CDR1 SGHAT, CDR2 FQDESV (reference sequence). V lost 5 bases and J 5 bases, leaving 16 bases between the germline ends.

This chain connects TRBV7-3 to TRBJ1-3; D not certain. CDR1 is SGHTA, CDR2 FQGTGA, per germline. V was cut by 1 base and J by 1 base, with 11 bases left in between. The CDR3 totals 16 residues. The DNA for the CDR3 is TGTGCCAGCAGCTTAATGCGGCCAGAATCTGGAAACACCATATATTTT. It yields the protein CASSLMRPESGNTIYF.

The chain combines TRBV29-1 with TRBJ2-2; maybe TRBD1 (5 bases). Germline CDR1 is SQVTM and CDR2 is ANQGSEA. V lost 5 bases, J lost 4 bases, and 8 bases lay in between. The CDR3 loop spans 12 amino acids. The CDR3 spells CSVQGSTGELFF. The CDR3 bases are TGCAGCGTTCAGGGATCCACCGGGGAGCTGTTTTTT.